Listed here is a single T cell receptor beta chain. Its antigen remains unknown. A history of autoimmune disease or systemic immunosuppression excluded patients. From germline, CDR1 is MNHEY and CDR2 SMNVEV (reference sequence). The CDR3 sequence is 14 residues long. V was clipped by 3 bases and J by 4 bases, with 10 bases between them. The table came from immunoSEQ multiplex PCR; TCRdb's copy has only in-frame clones and leaves some out. The sample has around 53,000 clones, 85% seen once. These data come from a study of OX40 agonist ivuxolimab in advanced cancers. Study-level findings and limits: Normalized expansion of T-cell clones was also low for some nonresponders.

The chain has TRBV27 and TRBJ1-5; D possibly corresponds to TRBD1 (6 bases). Sequencing used CD4+ or CD8+ T cells sorted from blood, obtained in a trial of the OX40 agonist ivuxolimab. The source of this sequence is an adult with an advanced solid tumor such as melanoma, head and neck, liver or kidney cancer. The CDR3 protein is CASSFSGANQPQHF. CDR3 sequence (DNA): TGTGCCAGCAGTTTTTCAGGGGCGAATCAGCCCCAGCATTTT.